The T cell receptor (beta chain) described here comes from a study of blood T cells in healthy people across ages. At the level of the study: There was about one barcoded beta molecule captured by template switching per two T cells. Study-wide findings and caveats: A strong correlation between TCR beta diversity and naive T cell percentage was seen.

Drawn from each donor were approximately 9.2 milliliters of peripheral blood. A remark on this clonotype: Antigen unknown.

Primers used in a second PCR of roughly 6 to 11 cycles were a sample-barcoded 5' primer and a J-beta primer mix. Each CDR3 protein is one row after TCRdb ran MiXCR on the 5' RACE reads. Of 1.5 million to 2 million distinct CDR3 sequences listed, over 25% are singletons. The sequence derives from a woman between 25 and 40 years old in good health. Sequences were obtained from blood.

Here the CDR3 DNA reads TGCAGTGCCGGAAGGGCCGAAAACTACAATGAGCAGTTCTTC. It codes for CSAGRAENYNEQFF. The chain carries TRBV20-1 and TRBJ2-1; D unclear. The CDR3 contains 14 residues. V was shortened by 6 bases and J by 3 bases, with 15 bases between the two germline ends. Germline V CDR1 and CDR2: DFQATT, SNEGSKA (reference sequence).